This T cell receptor (beta chain) derives from a study of T cell responses to AZD1222 COVID-19 vaccine. General observations from the study: Variant regions that are unmutated are reportedly the target of nearly half of spike-specific TCRs.

The CDR3 loop spans 17 amino acids. With 2 bases clipped from V and 1 base from J, the junction kept 9 bases outside the gene matches. Looked up from germline, CDR1 is LGHDT and CDR2 is YNNKEL (reference sequence). Clones were sequenced by immunoSEQ multiplex PCR, and TCRdb holds only the in-frame ones, with some missing. The sample lists more than 80,000 clones; roughly nine tenths were seen once. For this clone: The antigen remains undetermined. Other DNA sequences in this specimen translate into the identical CDR3.

The receptor comes from an adult who received the AZD1222 COVID-19 vaccine. The genes are TRBV3-1 (or the pseudogene TRBV3-2) and TRBJ2-5; 8 bases agree with TRBD1. Here the sequenced sample was peripheral blood, taken 28 days after the second AZD1222 dose. The CDR3 bases are TGTGCCAGCAGCCAAAACCCCGCAGGGGGCGGCCAAGAGACCCAGTACTTC. Encoded protein: CASSQNPAGGGQETQYF.